These T cell receptor beta chains were read from a single sample in a study of PD-1 blockade in classical Hodgkin lymphoma. Method: immunoSEQ multiplex PCR; TCRdb's copy keeps in-frame clones and lacks some. The profile shows about 21,000 clones, 85% to 90% of them singletons. Sample: peripheral blood mononuclear cells (PBMCs), taken before the fourth cycle of nivolumab. These receptors were obtained from a human donor with classical Hodgkin lymphoma. The CDR3 runs from the conserved cysteine through the conserved F or W. The order of the fields is V gene, J gene, clone size, D gene, CDR3 protein, CDR3 DNA. The D gene is left open where the match is weak. Rows give clone size only sometimes, using once, few, many, or a class for an expanded clone.

v_call: TRBV7-8; j_call: TRBJ2-4; clone_size: -; d_call: -; cdr3_aa: CASSPRDRILHIQYF; cdr3_nt: TGTGCCAGCAGCCCCCGGGACCGAATTCTGCACATTCAGTACTTC
v_call: TRBV2; j_call: TRBJ2-7; clone_size: -; d_call: TRBD2; cdr3_aa: CASSSGTSGSYEQYF; cdr3_nt: TGTGCCAGCAGCAGCGGGACTAGCGGGTCCTACGAGCAGTACTTC
v_call: TRBV9; j_call: TRBJ2-7; clone_size: -; d_call: -; cdr3_aa: CASSSNRAVGEQYF; cdr3_nt: TGTGCCAGCAGCTCGAACAGGGCTGTGGGAGAGCAGTACTTC
v_call: TRBV5-1; j_call: TRBJ1-1; clone_size: -; d_call: -; cdr3_aa: CASSLSRPNTEAFF; cdr3_nt: TGCGCCAGCAGCTTGAGCAGGCCGAACACTGAAGCTTTCTTT
v_call: TRBV5-1; j_call: TRBJ1-4; clone_size: -; d_call: -; cdr3_aa: CASSLYAEGEKLFF; cdr3_nt: TGCGCCAGCAGCTTGTATGCGGAGGGTGAAAAACTGTTTTTT
v_call: TRBV9; j_call: TRBJ1-2; clone_size: -; d_call: TRBD1; cdr3_aa: CASSGTGYGYGYTF; cdr3_nt: TGTGCCAGCAGCGGGACAGGGTATGGCTATGGCTACACCTTC
v_call: TRBV23-1; j_call: TRBJ2-2; clone_size: few; d_call: -; cdr3_aa: CASIHLGELFF; cdr3_nt: TGCGCCAGCATACACCTCGGGGAGCTGTTTTTT
v_call: TRBV6-1; j_call: TRBJ2-2; clone_size: medium-sized; d_call: -; cdr3_aa: CASSVPGAGELFF; cdr3_nt: TGTGCCAGCAGTGTCCCAGGAGCCGGGGAGCTGTTTTTT
v_call: TRBV5-1; j_call: TRBJ2-3; clone_size: -; d_call: -; cdr3_aa: CASSLFAEATDTQYF; cdr3_nt: TGCGCCAGCAGCTTATTCGCAGAAGCCACAGATACGCAGTATTTT
v_call: TRBV5-1; j_call: TRBJ2-5; clone_size: -; d_call: -; cdr3_aa: CASSLVSGSETQYF; cdr3_nt: TGCGCCAGCAGCTTGGTTTCCGGGTCGGAGACCCAGTACTTC
v_call: TRBV29-1; j_call: TRBJ2-5; clone_size: -; d_call: -; cdr3_aa: CSVGRAPQQETQYF; cdr3_nt: TGCAGCGTTGGCCGGGCACCACAACAAGAGACCCAGTACTTC
v_call: TRBV19; j_call: TRBJ2-7; clone_size: once; d_call: -; cdr3_aa: CASSQLQAAEQYF; cdr3_nt: TGTGCCAGTAGCCAACTACAAGCAGCCGAGCAGTACTTC
v_call: TRBV29-1; j_call: TRBJ1-5; clone_size: once; d_call: -; cdr3_aa: CSVAVMNSNQPQHF; cdr3_nt: TGCAGCGTTGCAGTTATGAATAGCAATCAGCCCCAGCATTTT
v_call: TRBV25-1; j_call: TRBJ1-1; clone_size: once; d_call: -; cdr3_aa: CASSRPGRWAEAFF; cdr3_nt: TGTGCCAGCAGTCGACCGGGGCGTTGGGCTGAAGCTTTCTTT
v_call: TRBV4-3; j_call: TRBJ2-5; clone_size: -; d_call: TRBD2; cdr3_aa: CASSPGLAGGPIQETQYF; cdr3_nt: TGCGCCAGCAGCCCGGGACTAGCGGGGGGCCCCATCCAAGAGACCCAGTACTTC
v_call: TRBV18; j_call: TRBJ2-5; clone_size: -; d_call: -; cdr3_aa: CASSGQFETQYF; cdr3_nt: TGTGCCAGCTCAGGGCAGTTCGAGACCCAGTACTTC
v_call: TRBV29-1; j_call: TRBJ1-1; clone_size: few; d_call: -; cdr3_aa: CSADRNTEAFF; cdr3_nt: TGCAGCGCCGACAGGAACACTGAAGCTTTCTTT
v_call: TRBV7-2; j_call: TRBJ1-2; clone_size: -; d_call: -; cdr3_aa: CASSLGTAANYGYTF; cdr3_nt: TGTGCCAGCAGCTTAGGGACAGCAGCTAACTATGGCTACACCTTC
v_call: TRBV7-2; j_call: TRBJ2-7; clone_size: -; d_call: -; cdr3_aa: CASSLVFKAGFPYEQYF; cdr3_nt: TGTGCCAGCAGCTTAGTATTTAAGGCGGGGTTTCCCTACGAGCAGTACTTC
v_call: TRBV9; j_call: TRBJ2-7; clone_size: -; d_call: TRBD1; cdr3_aa: CASSVIPGQGAEQYF; cdr3_nt: TGTGCCAGCAGCGTAATCCCGGGACAGGGGGCCGAGCAGTACTTC
v_call: TRBV30; j_call: TRBJ1-1; clone_size: -; d_call: -; cdr3_aa: CAWSVNRNTEAFF; cdr3_nt: TGTGCCTGGAGTGTAAACAGGAACACTGAAGCTTTCTTT
v_call: TRBV29-1; j_call: TRBJ1-3; clone_size: -; d_call: -; cdr3_aa: CSVEDLGAGNTIYF; cdr3_nt: TGCAGCGTTGAAGATCTAGGGGCAGGAAACACCATATATTTT
v_call: TRBV7-2; j_call: TRBJ2-5; clone_size: medium-sized; d_call: TRBD2; cdr3_aa: CASSSGLAQETQYF; cdr3_nt: TGTGCCAGCAGCTCCGGACTAGCTCAAGAGACCCAGTACTTC
v_call: TRBV7-3; j_call: TRBJ1-3; clone_size: -; d_call: -; cdr3_aa: CASSSSSPRSGNTIYF; cdr3_nt: TGTGCCAGCAGCTCGTCCTCTCCGCGCTCTGGAAACACCATATATTTT
v_call: TRBV5-1; j_call: TRBJ2-5; clone_size: -; d_call: TRBD1; cdr3_aa: CASSPSGQKETQYF; cdr3_nt: TGCGCCAGCAGCCCATCGGGACAGAAAGAGACCCAGTACTTC
v_call: TRBV4-3; j_call: TRBJ2-5; clone_size: -; d_call: -; cdr3_aa: CASSQERWGETQYF; cdr3_nt: TGCGCCAGCAGCCAGGAAAGGTGGGGGGAGACCCAGTACTTC
v_call: TRBV7-2; j_call: TRBJ2-7; clone_size: -; d_call: -; cdr3_aa: CASSLAPTYEQYF; cdr3_nt: TGTGCCAGCAGCTTAGCGCCGACCTACGAGCAGTACTTC
v_call: TRBV15; j_call: TRBJ2-1; clone_size: -; d_call: -; cdr3_aa: CATSGEAEQFF; cdr3_nt: TGTGCCACCAGCGGTGAGGCTGAGCAGTTCTTC
v_call: TRBV18; j_call: TRBJ2-6; clone_size: once; d_call: -; cdr3_aa: CASSTTGSSGANVLTF; cdr3_nt: TGTGCCAGCTCAACTACAGGGAGCTCTGGGGCCAACGTCCTGACTTTC
v_call: TRBV5-1; j_call: TRBJ1-5; clone_size: -; d_call: -; cdr3_aa: CASSLDSNQPQHF; cdr3_nt: TGCGCCAGCAGCTTAGACAGCAATCAGCCCCAGCATTTT
v_call: TRBV16; j_call: TRBJ1-2; clone_size: -; d_call: TRBD1; cdr3_aa: CATQDRGNGYTF; cdr3_nt: TGTGCCACCCAAGACAGGGGTAATGGCTACACCTTC
v_call: TRBV4-1; j_call: TRBJ2-3; clone_size: -; d_call: TRBD2; cdr3_aa: CASSQGLAGVTDTQYF; cdr3_nt: TGCGCCAGCAGCCAAGGACTAGCGGGGGTCACAGATACGCAGTATTTT
v_call: TRBV5-4; j_call: TRBJ2-5; clone_size: -; d_call: TRBD1; cdr3_aa: CASSFRQGSQETQYF; cdr3_nt: TGTGCCAGCAGCTTCCGACAGGGGAGCCAAGAGACCCAGTACTTC
v_call: TRBV5-1; j_call: TRBJ2-7; clone_size: -; d_call: -; cdr3_aa: CASSFESSYEQYF; cdr3_nt: TGCGCCAGCAGCTTCGAGAGCTCCTACGAGCAGTACTTC
v_call: TRBV11-2; j_call: TRBJ1-2; clone_size: -; d_call: -; cdr3_aa: CASSPEWENYGYTF; cdr3_nt: TGTGCCAGCAGCCCCGAGTGGGAAAACTATGGCTACACCTTC
v_call: TRBV7-8; j_call: TRBJ1-2; clone_size: -; d_call: TRBD1; cdr3_aa: CASSLAGTGGYYTF; cdr3_nt: TGTGCCAGCAGCTTAGCAGGGACAGGGGGCTACTACACCTTC
v_call: TRBV11-2; j_call: TRBJ1-1; clone_size: once; d_call: -; cdr3_aa: CASSKRGGGATEAFF; cdr3_nt: TGTGCCAGCAGCAAACGCGGTGGGGGCGCCACTGAAGCTTTCTTT
v_call: TRBV19; j_call: TRBJ1-5; clone_size: once; d_call: -; cdr3_aa: CASSQGRPNQPQHF; cdr3_nt: TGTGCCAGTAGCCAAGGTAGGCCTAATCAGCCCCAGCATTTT
v_call: TRBV7-2; j_call: TRBJ1-3; clone_size: -; d_call: TRBD1; cdr3_aa: CASSFGQGASGNTIYF; cdr3_nt: TGTGCCAGCAGCTTTGGACAGGGGGCGTCTGGAAACACCATATATTTT
v_call: TRBV28; j_call: TRBJ2-1; clone_size: -; d_call: TRBD2; cdr3_aa: CASSFLRGGWGEQFF; cdr3_nt: TGTGCCAGCAGTTTCTTGCGGGGGGGTTGGGGTGAGCAGTTCTTC
v_call: TRBV10-3; j_call: TRBJ2-7; clone_size: -; d_call: TRBD2; cdr3_aa: CAIKETSGGVEQYF; cdr3_nt: TGTGCCATCAAGGAGACTAGCGGGGGGGTTGAGCAGTACTTC
v_call: TRBV6-1; j_call: TRBJ2-7; clone_size: -; d_call: TRBD2; cdr3_aa: CTSSVRLAGAYEQYF; cdr3_nt: TGTACCAGCAGTGTACGACTAGCGGGAGCCTACGAGCAGTACTTC
v_call: TRBV6-4; j_call: TRBJ1-2; clone_size: -; d_call: -; cdr3_aa: CASRGDTGYTF; cdr3_nt: TGTGCCAGCAGAGGGGACACAGGCTACACCTTC
v_call: TRBV7-2; j_call: TRBJ2-7; clone_size: -; d_call: -; cdr3_aa: CASSLIATAYEQYF; cdr3_nt: TGTGCCAGCAGCTTAATAGCGACCGCCTACGAGCAGTACTTC
v_call: TRBV5-1; j_call: TRBJ2-3; clone_size: once; d_call: -; cdr3_aa: CASSLSPDRTDTQYF; cdr3_nt: TGCGCCAGCAGCTTGTCCCCGGATCGCACAGATACGCAGTATTTT
v_call: TRBV7-9; j_call: TRBJ2-2; clone_size: -; d_call: -; cdr3_aa: CASSKNANTGELFF; cdr3_nt: TGTGCCAGCAGCAAAAACGCGAACACCGGGGAGCTGTTTTTT
v_call: TRBV5-6; j_call: TRBJ2-3; clone_size: -; d_call: TRBD2; cdr3_aa: CASSLRLAGGMDTQYF; cdr3_nt: TGTGCCAGCAGCTTACGACTAGCTGGTGGGATGGATACGCAGTATTTT
v_call: TRBV4-2; j_call: TRBJ2-6; clone_size: -; d_call: TRBD1; cdr3_aa: CASSQPGQGPGANVLTF; cdr3_nt: TGTGCCAGCAGCCAACCGGGACAGGGACCGGGGGCCAACGTCCTGACTTTC
v_call: TRBV25-1; j_call: TRBJ1-2; clone_size: once; d_call: -; cdr3_aa: CASLHDGSNYGYTF; cdr3_nt: TGTGCCAGCCTCCATGACGGTTCTAACTATGGCTACACCTTC